This record concerns one T cell receptor beta chain sequence. No antigen is known for it. This sample was included in a study of cytomegalovirus exposure and HLA in healthy donors. Study-wide points: A few V segments could not be told apart, such as TRBV6-2 and TRBV6-3, and were left out. In a later analysis, HLA-associated beta chains showed higher expansion and lower generation probabilities than comparable chains. A later analysis revealed that TCR association rates differed between HLA loci, peaking at DRB1 and bottoming out at HLA-C.

The PCR employed 60 Vbeta primers together with 13 Jbeta primers. TCRdb's copy holds only in-frame clones and misses some; the assay was immunoSEQ multiplex PCR. Of about 190,000 clones in the sample, about four fifths were seen once. CDR1 is LNHDA and CDR2 is SQIVND in the germline V gene (reference sequence). The CDR3 is 13 residues long. V shed 3 bases, J shed 6 bases, and the junction held 1 base outside the gene matches. At sampling all donors were nominally healthy, likely with unrecorded immune exposures. This clonotype was obtained from a boy aged 5-17 years in good health and CMV-seronegative. Sequences were obtained from PBMCs. The chain combines TRBV19 with TRBJ2-2, with 7 bases that match TRBD1. DNA of the CDR3: TGTGCCAGTAGTATGAGGGGGCCCGGGGAGCTGTTTTTT. As protein: CASSMRGPGELFF. The full variable domain, with the rest looked up from reference TRBV19 and TRBJ2-2, is DGGITQSPKYLFRKEGQNVTLSCEQNLNHDAMYWYRQDPGQGLRLIYYSQIVNDFQKGDIAEGYSVSREKKESFPLTVTSAQKNPTAFYLCASSMRGPGELFFGEGSRLTVL.